The entry that follows covers one T cell receptor beta chain sequence. The antigen is not known. Sequencing used immunoSEQ multiplex PCR; TCRdb keeps in-frame clones, though not all of them. The sample holds around 30,000 clones; 90% are singletons and the top ten take 0.54%. The data were obtained in a study of monozygotic twins with cystic fibrosis. Background on the study: Libraries were built from around 3 micrograms of fragmented DNA using 15 PCR cycles.

Findings and limits, study-wide: The repertoire was suggested to be naive-dominated, clonality median roughly 0.0091. Age, concordance and disease severity did not associate with shared CDR3 numbers.

The receptor comes from a girl aged 2 to 10 with cystic fibrosis. The sequenced sample was blood.

The CDR3 loop is CASSPDRVGKNIQYF. DNA of the CDR3: TGTGCCAGCAGCCCGGACAGGGTCGGCAAAAACATTCAGTACTTC. The genes are TRBV7-2 and TRBJ2-4, with 8 nucleotides matching TRBD1. This CDR3 comprises 15 residues. The J segment lost 3 bases and the V segment lost 5 bases, leaving 6 bases of the junction unmatched. CDR1 SGHTA and CDR2 FQGNSA come from the germline V gene. Drawing the rest from reference TRBV7-2 and TRBJ2-4, the complete variable domain is GAGVSQSPSNKVTEKGKDVELRCDPISGHTALYWYRQSLGQGLEFLIYFQGNSAPDKSGLPSDRFSAERTGGSVSTLTIQRTQQEDSAVYLCASSPDRVGKNIQYFGAGTRLSVL.